This TCR beta chain was captured in a study of blood T cell repertoires in COVID-19 (dated by TCRdb to about 2020). As for the study more broadly: Samples from collaborators originated in the United States, Italy and Spain and spanned both the acute and convalescent phases of COVID-19. Subjects who had been exposed to COVID-19, were actively infected with it, or had recovered from it provided the deeply sampled blood TCRbeta repertoires that made up the dataset. A freely available public database, intended as a resource for researchers studying the immune response to SARS-CoV-2, is where the repertoires were released. The material from the prospective study consisted of cDNA or gDNA derived from T cells, B-cell-depleted T cells, or PBMCs. Nearly every sample came with metadata listing a de-identified subject ID, COVID-19 status, age in years and sex. The samples were drawn from the first 160 participants of the ongoing ImmuneRACE study and from 950 to 1,500 subjects provided by 6 global collaborators. Where HLA class I and class II types were available, the types were taken from metadata supplied by the sample provider, not from assay-based typing.

Beyond this particular receptor, the publication reports: How much clinical and demographic metadata was included differed by source and by participant, and the metadata was provided uncurated.

Of note for this clone: The antigen it binds to is not known. No clone much larger than this one lies a single base away; base qualities are absent.

Participants in the prospective study were enrolled through a virtual design, were aged about 18 to 90 years, and lived in under 25 United States geographic areas. Cohort assignment in the prospective study relied on participant-reported clinical history from a screening survey and a study questionnaire. ImmuneRACE Cohort 3 recovered participants were defined by two consecutive negative NP/OP PCR tests, healthcare professional clearance, or symptom resolution. Each participant in the prospective study had whole blood, serum and a nasopharyngeal or oropharyngeal swab collected by mobile phlebotomists. Additional blood draws and questionnaires over an approximately 2-month period could optionally be provided by prospective study participants. Before DNA extraction, prospective study blood samples were shipped either frozen or at room temperature. TCRbeta CDR3 regions were amplified from genomic DNA using the immunoSEQ Assay, a bias-controlled multiplex PCR. From the authors' description of their analysis: Nucleated cell counts per sample were estimated from amplification of reference gene primers within the assay. To quantify the absolute abundance of each unique TCRbeta CDR3 rearrangement, sequence reads were collapsed and filtered. Productive Simpson clonality was computed per sample as the square root of Simpson's diversity index over productive rearrangements. TCRdb retrieved this table from immuneACCESS and kept in-frame rearrangements only. Not all clones are present; in checked studies, unresolved V genes account for under half, and no reason is known for the remainder. For V, J and clone size, that table is used; D and trimming come from the DNA. Counted in this sample were a few hundred thousand clones; about 88% of them appeared once. The ten most abundant clones make up about 0.93% of the sample.

This TCR came from a woman in her 30s who had recovered from COVID-19. The sequenced sample consisted of PBMCs or T cells enriched from blood (not recorded which).

The DNA sequence reads TGCGCCAGCAGCCAAGAAGTGGTTACATATGGCTACACCTTC. It encodes CASSQEVVTYGYTF. Recombination linked TRBV4-3 to TRBJ1-2, with the identity of the D gene unclear. The CDR3, from cysteine to phenylalanine, totals 14 residues. The DNA shown is the 42-base CDR3, in frame from base 1. At the junction V is shortened by 0 bases and J by 5 bases, with 10 bases in between. CDR1 and CDR2, per the germline V gene, are LGHNA and YSLEER.